This passage covers 27 T cell receptor beta chains from one sample sequenced in a study of shared clonotypes between healthy human individuals. CD45RO negativity and positive selection for CCR7 defined naive CD8 cells, a population that excluded terminally differentiated effector memory CD45RA+ cells. Sequencing used immunoSEQ multiplex PCR; TCRdb keeps in-frame clones, though not all of them. The sample has about 800,000 clones; roughly 96% are singletons. Sequencing was carried out using naive CD8+ T cells sorted from blood. Every receptor here comes from a man in his thirties or forties in good health.

J is TRBJ1-1 and V is TRBV18; D unclear. V was pared by 3 bases and J by 0 bases, with 11 bases between. The CDR3 has 15 amino acids. Germline-derived CDR1 and CDR2 are KGHSH and LQKENI. CDR3 sequence: CASSPSDVMNTEAFF. CDR3 nucleotides: TGTGCCAGCTCACCTTCGGACGTTATGAACACTGAAGCTTTCTTT. The whole variable domain, filled in from reference TRBV18 and TRBJ1-1, reads NAGVMQNPRHLVRRRGQEARLRCSPMKGHSHVYWYRQLPEEGLKFMVYLQKENIIDESGMPKERFSAEFPKEGPSILRIQQVVRGDSAAYFCASSPSDVMNTEAFFGQGTRLTVV.

The rearrangement links TRBV27 to TRBJ2-7; 9 nucleotides align to TRBD1. V was clipped by 6 bases and J by 5 bases; unmatched bases: 8. The germline V gene encodes CDR1 MNHEY and CDR2 SMNVEV (reference sequence). The CDR3 extends over 14 amino acids. CDR3 DNA sequence: TGTGCCAGCAGAACCGGGACAGGGTCTCACGAGCAGTACTTC. It encodes CASRTGTGSHEQYF.

The chain is built from TRBV13 and TRBJ2-7, with 8 bases matching TRBD2. V gave up 7 bases and J gave up 0 bases; unmatched junction bases: 20. The CDR3 is made up of 19 amino acids. The germline gives CDR1 PRHDT, CDR2 FYEKMQ (reference sequence). The CDR3 DNA follows: TGTGCCAGCACCGCCAAAGGGTGGGGAAAGAGCGGGAGCTCCTACGAGCAGTACTTC. Protein: CASTAKGWGKSGSSYEQYF.

Here the CDR3 reads CSVALVTEQFF. The CDR3 region has the DNA TGCAGCGTTGCGCTCGTTACTGAGCAGTTCTTC. The V call is TRBV29-1, the J call TRBJ2-1; D gene unclear. This CDR3 has 11 residues. Germline CDR1 and CDR2: SQVTM and ANQGSEA. Trimming took 4 bases from V and 9 from J, leaving 10 bases between them.

About this clone itself: One junction end disagrees with the germline gene, perhaps due to a read error. This chain joins TRBV7-7 and TRBJ2-2, with TRBD2 identical over 12 bases. CDR1 is SSHAT, CDR2 FNYEAQ, per germline (reference sequence). The CDR3 spans 17 residues. CDR3 nucleotide sequence: TGTGCTAGCAGCCCGACTAGCGGGAGTGTGTTAGCCGGGGAGCTGTTTTTT. Its translation is CASSPTSGSVLAGELFF.

V gene TRBV7-9 combines with J gene TRBJ2-7; 9 bases fit TRBD1. The germline gives CDR1 SEHNR, CDR2 FQNEAQ (reference sequence). CDR3 length: 17 amino acids. J gave up 5 bases and V 3 bases, and 14 bases lay outside the gene matches. The CDR3 loop is CASSFTGTGYPRNEQYF. The CDR3 DNA is TGTGCCAGCAGCTTTACCGGGACAGGGTACCCGAGGAACGAGCAGTACTTC.

V is TRBV7-9 and J is TRBJ2-7; TRBD2 agrees at 8 bases. CDR3 size: 16 residues. V lost 1 base to trimming and J lost 3 bases; unmatched junction nucleotides: 8. From germline, CDR1 is SEHNR and CDR2 FQNEAQ (reference sequence). CDR3 in amino acids: CASSLVIAGRNYEQYF. Written as DNA, the CDR3 is TGTGCCAGCAGCTTAGTTATAGCGGGACGAAACTACGAGCAGTACTTC.

The rearrangement uses TRBV9 and TRBJ2-7; D call uncertain. Trimming pared 0 bases from V and 2 bases from J, leaving 6 bases between. The germline V gene encodes CDR1 SGDLS and CDR2 YYNGEE. The CDR3 sequence is 13 residues long. DNA for the CDR3: TGTGCCAGCAGCGTAGAAGTGACCTACGAGCAGTACTTC. This translates into CASSVEVTYEQYF.

The J gene is TRBJ2-1, the V gene TRBV14; the match to TRBD2 covers 10 bases. The V segment lost 6 bases and the J segment 1 base; nucleotides outside the gene matches: 6. CDR1 and CDR2 (germline): SGHDN, FVKESK. The CDR3 totals 16 residues. The CDR3 is CASRSTSGPSYNEQFF. CDR3 in DNA: TGTGCCAGCAGGTCGACTAGCGGGCCTTCCTACAATGAGCAGTTCTTC.

The V gene is TRBV27, the J gene TRBJ2-4; D might be TRBD2 (7 bases). The CDR3 contains 13 residues. Germline-derived CDR1 and CDR2 are MNHEY and SMNVEV (reference sequence). Trimming left V 6 bases short and J 8 bases short, with 14 bases between. Here the CDR3 DNA reads TGTGCCAGCAGCATTAGGGGGAGGGACATTCAGTACTTC. Translated, it gives CASSIRGRDIQYF.

The chain combines TRBV28 with TRBJ2-1, with TRBD1 matching 9 bases. This CDR3 contains 15 residues. CDR1 and CDR2 from the germline V gene are MDHEN and SYDVKM. After removal of 5 bases from V and 7 bases from J, the junction contained 9 bases not matched to a gene. The CDR3 protein is CASSPGTGWENEQFF. DNA of the CDR3: TGTGCCAGCAGTCCCGGGACAGGGTGGGAGAATGAGCAGTTCTTC. Filled out from reference TRBV28 and TRBJ2-1, the complete variable domain reads DVKVTQSSRYLVKRTGEKVFLECVQDMDHENMFWYRQDPGLGLRLIYFSYDVKMKEKGDIPEGYSVSREKKERFSLILESASTNQTSMYLCASSPGTGWENEQFFGPGTRLTVL.

In DNA form, the CDR3 reads TGTGCCAGCCGCTCCCAAAAGGGACTAGCGGATGAGCAGTTCTTC. Residues: CASRSQKGLADEQFF. The chain recombines TRBV6-4 with TRBJ2-1; TRBD2 agrees at 11 bases. The CDR3 sequence is 15 residues long. V lost 8 bases to trimming and J lost 8 bases; unmatched junction nucleotides: 11. Germline V gene lookup returns CDR1 MRHNA and CDR2 SNTAGT.

The chain recombines TRBV9 with TRBJ2-7, with unresolved D. Trimming took 5 bases from V and 3 from J, leaving 12 bases between them. The CDR3 is 13 residues long. Germline loops: CDR1 SGDLS, CDR2 YYNGEE. The CDR3 sequence is CASSEHGDYEQYF. The CDR3 DNA reads TGTGCCAGCAGTGAACATGGGGACTACGAGCAGTACTTC.

The rearrangement uses TRBV28 and TRBJ2-7; 7 bases fit TRBD1. V was pared by 6 bases and J by 2 bases, with 7 bases of the junction left unmatched. This CDR3 is built from 14 residues. Germline V gene sequence: CDR1 MDHEN, CDR2 SYDVKM. The CDR3 loop reads CASSKTGTAYEQYF. The DNA of the CDR3 is TGTGCCAGCAGCAAAACCGGGACAGCCTACGAGCAGTACTTC. The entire variable domain, with the rest obtained from reference TRBV28 and TRBJ2-7, is as follows: DVKVTQSSRYLVKRTGEKVFLECVQDMDHENMFWYRQDPGLGLRLIYFSYDVKMKEKGDIPEGYSVSREKKERFSLILESASTNQTSMYLCASSKTGTAYEQYFGPGTRLTVT.

The chain couples TRBV6-6 to TRBJ2-7; 11 bases fit TRBD2. The CDR3 is 13 residues long. Losses at the gene ends were 10 bases for V and 3 bases for J; bases not matched to a gene: 5. CDR1 is MNHNY and CDR2 is SVGAGI in the germline V gene (reference sequence). The chain's CDR3 is CATGTSGNYEQYF. Written as DNA, the CDR3 is TGTGCCACCGGGACTAGCGGAAACTACGAGCAGTACTTC.

The chain is built from TRBV2 and TRBJ2-5; D gene uncertain. Germline values: CDR1 SNHLY, CDR2 FYNNEI. The V end was cut by 3 bases, the J end by 2 bases, with 10 bases between. This CDR3 spans 14 amino acids. The CDR3 nucleotides are TGTGCCAGCAGTGACGAAACAGATCAAGAGACCCAGTACTTC. The encoded protein is CASSDETDQETQYF.

V usage is TRBV7-6 and J usage is TRBJ2-6; 10 bases fit TRBD1. The germline V gene encodes CDR1 SGHVS and CDR2 FNYEAQ. V was clipped by 4 bases and J by 4 bases; unmatched bases: 4. This CDR3 is 16 amino acids long. The CDR3, as DNA: TGTGCCAGCAGCTCCCGACAGGGGGCCGGGGCCAACGTCCTGACTTTC. This gives the protein CASSSRQGAGANVLTF.

Of note for this clone: Other DNA sequences in the sample encode the same CDR3. The V gene is TRBV10-1, the J gene TRBJ2-1; 8 nucleotides agree with TRBD2. J lost 0 bases, V lost 6 bases, and 4 bases had no gene match. The CDR3 runs to 15 residues. Per germline, CDR1 WNHNN and CDR2 SYGVQD (reference sequence). In DNA form, the CDR3 reads TGCGCCAGCAGCCCAAGCGGGAGCTCCTACAATGAGCAGTTCTTC. Its translation: CASSPSGSSYNEQFF.

V is TRBV7-9 and J is TRBJ1-1; D is unresolved. V gave up 0 bases and J gave up 8 bases, with 4 bases separating them. This CDR3 comprises 11 residues. Per germline, CDR1 SEHNR and CDR2 FQNEAQ (reference sequence). The DNA of the CDR3 is TGTGCCAGCAGCTTAGCGCCCGAAGCTTTCTTT. It codes for CASSLAPEAFF.

The rearrangement links TRBV9 to TRBJ1-2; no reliable D call. Germline CDR1 is SGDLS and CDR2 is YYNGEE. The CDR3 spans 15 residues. The V end lost 4 bases, the J end lost 5 bases, and 18 bases lay between the germline ends. Here the CDR3 reads CASSPTPLRGYGYTF. CDR3 nucleotide sequence: TGTGCCAGCAGCCCGACCCCTCTCCGGGGTTATGGCTACACCTTC.

The V gene is TRBV7-9, the J gene TRBJ1-5; a weak D match, TRBD1 (6 bases). The germline V and J ends were trimmed by 2 bases and 0 bases, with 8 bases remaining between them. Per germline, CDR1 SEHNR and CDR2 FQNEAQ (reference sequence). The CDR3 consists of 15 residues. CDR3 sequence reads: CASSLQGNSNQPQHF. The CDR3 DNA reads TGTGCCAGCAGCTTACAGGGGAATAGCAATCAGCCCCAGCATTTT.

The rearrangement links TRBV13 to TRBJ2-7, with D hard to call. V dropped 1 base and J dropped 5 bases, with 3 bases sitting between them. This CDR3 comprises 11 residues. CDR1 is PRHDT and CDR2 is FYEKMQ in the germline V gene (reference sequence). The CDR3 loop reads CASSLVNEQYF. The CDR3 DNA follows: TGTGCCAGCAGCTTAGTCAACGAGCAGTACTTC. Filled out from reference TRBV13 and TRBJ2-7, the complete variable domain reads AAGVIQSPRHLIKEKRETATLKCYPIPRHDTVYWYQQGPGQDPQFLISFYEKMQSDKGSIPDRFSAQQFSDYHSELNMSSLELGDSALYFCASSLVNEQYFGPGTRLTVT.

The V gene is TRBV10-3, the J gene TRBJ1-4; the match to TRBD1 covers 7 bases. V gave up 10 bases and J gave up 5 bases; unmatched junction bases: 7. The CDR3 length is 13 residues. CDR1 is ENHRY and CDR2 is SYGVKD in the germline V gene. In DNA, the CDR3 is TGTGCCACCAGGGACAGCCAAAATGAAAAACTGTTTTTT. Encoded protein: CATRDSQNEKLFF.

The CDR3 protein is CASSATLAGGYNEQFF. CDR3 coding DNA: TGTGCCAGCAGCGCCACACTAGCGGGAGGGTACAATGAGCAGTTCTTC. This chain uses TRBV9 with TRBJ2-1; 13 bases align to TRBD2. Losses at the gene ends were 3 bases for V and 4 bases for J; bases not matched to a gene: 4. The germline V gene has CDR1 SGDLS and CDR2 YYNGEE. CDR3 length: 16 amino acids.

The chain carries TRBV6-6 and TRBJ2-7; maybe TRBD2 (7 bases). This CDR3 spans 14 amino acids. The germline V gene encodes CDR1 MNHNY and CDR2 SVGAGI (reference sequence). Trimming removed 3 bases at V and 2 bases at J, with 11 bases between. The CDR3 DNA is TGTGCCAGCAGTTATGAGGGGGGGGCCTACGAGCAGTACTTC. It yields the protein CASSYEGGAYEQYF.

The chain employs TRBV15 and TRBJ2-1; TRBD2 might be the D (6 bases). Trimming removed 0 bases from V and 8 bases from J, with 14 bases in between. The germline V gene encodes CDR1 LNHNV and CDR2 YYDKDF (reference sequence). The CDR3 runs to 15 residues. CDR3 loop: CATSREPTRSDEQFF. CDR3 nucleotides: TGTGCCACCAGCAGAGAACCGACTAGATCAGATGAGCAGTTCTTC.

The chain recombines TRBV10-3 with TRBJ2-7, with D tentatively TRBD2 (7 bases). The CDR3 totals 16 residues. Germline V CDR1 and CDR2: ENHRY, SYGVKD. V was pared by 3 bases and J by 0 bases, with 15 bases between. CDR3 loop: CAISDGGDKSSYEQYF. Here the CDR3 DNA reads TGTGCCATCAGTGATGGGGGGGACAAAAGCTCCTACGAGCAGTACTTC.